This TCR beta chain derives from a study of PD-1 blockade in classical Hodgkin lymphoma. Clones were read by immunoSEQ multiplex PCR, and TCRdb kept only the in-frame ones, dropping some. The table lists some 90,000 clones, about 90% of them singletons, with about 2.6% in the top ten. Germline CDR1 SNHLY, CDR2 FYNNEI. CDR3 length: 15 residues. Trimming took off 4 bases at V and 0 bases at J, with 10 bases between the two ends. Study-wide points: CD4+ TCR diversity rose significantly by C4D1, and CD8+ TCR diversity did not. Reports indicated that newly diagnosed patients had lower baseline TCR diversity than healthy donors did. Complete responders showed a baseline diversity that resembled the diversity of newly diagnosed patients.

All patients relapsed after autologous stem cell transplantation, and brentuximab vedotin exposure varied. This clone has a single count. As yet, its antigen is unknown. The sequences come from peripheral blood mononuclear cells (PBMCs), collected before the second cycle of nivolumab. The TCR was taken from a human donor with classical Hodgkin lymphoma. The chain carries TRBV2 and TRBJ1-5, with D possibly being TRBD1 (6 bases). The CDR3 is CASSGDTYSNQPQHF. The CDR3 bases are TGTGCCAGCAGTGGGGACACGTATAGCAATCAGCCCCAGCATTTT.